Listed here are 27 T cell receptor beta chains from one sample, sequenced in a study of T cells in tuberculosis. Using immunoSEQ multiplex PCR, the repertoire was profiled, and TCRdb retains in-frame clones only, with some absent. The table records roughly 92,000 clones, approximately 91% of them present only once. Cells were sorted from thawed PBMC rested overnight and stained with GMM-loaded CD1B tetramer, viability dye and anti-CD3. The CD1B tetramers carried C32 glucose monomycolate purified from Rhodococcus equi. Input material: CD1b-GMM tetramer-negative cells sorted from PBMCs. The source is an adult woman with latent tuberculosis.

A single count supports this clone. V is TRBV6-1 and J is TRBJ2-7; TRBD1 matches at 7 bases. Germline CDR1 reads MNHNS; CDR2 reads SASEGT. V gave up 6 bases and J gave up 6 bases; unmatched junction bases: 8. CDR3 length: 13 amino acids. CDR3 in amino acids: CASRTRQGGEQYF. CDR3 nucleotides: TGTGCCAGCAGAACCCGACAGGGTGGCGAGCAGTACTTC.

This rearrangement joins TRBV6-5 to TRBJ2-1, with 10 nucleotides matching TRBD2. The V gene end was trimmed by 0 bases and the J gene end by 9 bases; junction bases not matched to a gene: 8. Looked up from germline, CDR1 is MNHEY and CDR2 is SVGAGI. The CDR3 has 16 amino acids. The CDR3 sequence is CASSYSRLAGGIEQFF. CDR3 DNA: TGTGCCAGCAGTTACTCGAGACTAGCGGGTGGTATTGAGCAGTTCTTC.

The V call is TRBV5-1, the J call TRBJ2-3; 9 bases are a match to TRBD1. CDR1 and CDR2 (germline): SGHRS, YFSETQ. Trimming took 3 bases from V and 5 from J; bases not matched to a gene: 7. There are 15 residues in the CDR3. The chain's CDR3 is CASSSRGQGIDTQYF. CDR3 sequence (DNA): TGCGCCAGCAGCTCCCGGGGACAGGGAATAGATACGCAGTATTTT. The whole variable domain, remainder taken from reference TRBV5-1 and TRBJ2-3, is KAGVTQTPRYLIKTRGQQVTLSCSPISGHRSVSWYQQTPGQGLQFLFEYFSETQRNKGNFPGRFSGRQFSNSRSEMNVSTLELGDSALYLCASSSRGQGIDTQYFGPGTRLTVL.

The chain carries TRBV10-1 and TRBJ2-1, with 9 bases aligning to TRBD2. The CDR3 consists of 14 residues. Germline CDR1 WNHNN, CDR2 SYGVQD (reference sequence). J gave up 7 bases and V 5 bases, and 6 bases lay outside the gene matches. CDR3 amino acids: CASSRRGGENEQFF. As DNA, the CDR3 is TGCGCCAGCAGTCGGCGGGGGGGCGAGAATGAGCAGTTCTTC.

The gene calls are TRBV2 and TRBJ1-2; 7 positions agree with TRBD1. Germline V gives CDR1 SNHLY, CDR2 FYNNEI. The CDR3 consists of 15 residues. V shed 5 bases and J 1 base; nucleotides not matched to a gene: 7. CDR3 DNA sequence: TGTGCCAGCAGTTTGGAGGGGGCGGATAACTATGGCTACACCTTC. Translation gives CASSLEGADNYGYTF. The entire variable domain, with the rest obtained from reference TRBV2 and TRBJ1-2, is as follows: EPEVTQTPSHQVTQMGQEVILRCVPISNHLYFYWYRQILGQKVEFLVSFYNNEISEKSEIFDDQFSVERPDGSNFTLKIRSTKLEDSAMYFCASSLEGADNYGYTFGSGTRLTVV.

The chain has TRBV4-3 and TRBJ1-1; weak D call: TRBD1 (5 bases). V was shortened by 0 bases and J by 3 bases, with 11 bases between the two germline ends. This CDR3 region has 15 residues. Germline V gene sequence: CDR1 LGHNA, CDR2 YSLEER. The CDR3 region has the DNA TGCGCCAGCAGCCAAGACGAGGGGAGGGACACTGAAGCTTTCTTT. Protein: CASSQDEGRDTEAFF.

The sample holds one count of this clone. The chain uses TRBV2 and TRBJ2-1; 9 nucleotides align to TRBD1. This CDR3 comprises 15 residues. J gave up 1 base and V 5 bases, and 3 bases lay outside the gene matches. CDR1 and CDR2 from the germline V gene are SNHLY and FYNNEI. CDR3 sequence (DNA): TGTGCCAGCAGTTACAGGGGGCTTTCCTACAATGAGCAGTTCTTC. Encoded protein: CASSYRGLSYNEQFF.

This rearrangement joins TRBV7-2 to TRBJ2-1, with 8 positions matching TRBD2. The CDR3 has 15 amino acids. Germline V gene data show CDR1 as SGHTA and CDR2 as FQGNSA. V lost 4 bases and J lost 0; bases outside the gene matches: 2. Written as DNA, the CDR3 is TGTGCCAGCAGCTACGGGGGGGCCTCCTACAATGAGCAGTTCTTC. It specifies CASSYGGASYNEQFF.

V usage is TRBV29-1 and J usage is TRBJ2-5; no clear D. Trimming removed 6 bases at V and 4 bases at J, with 9 bases between. The CDR3 has 11 residues. Germline CDR1 SQVTM, CDR2 ANQGSEA. The CDR3 reads CSVARRETQYF. CDR3 DNA: TGCAGCGTCGCCAGGCGAGAGACCCAGTACTTC.

The chain recombines TRBV19 with TRBJ2-2, with D perhaps matching TRBD1 (6 bases). This CDR3 is built from 13 residues. Trimming stripped 3 bases from V and 7 bases from J, with 9 bases between. Germline CDR1 and CDR2: LNHDA and SQIVND (reference sequence). Here the CDR3 reads CASSIQGHGELFF. Written as DNA, the CDR3 is TGTGCCAGTAGTATTCAGGGGCACGGGGAGCTGTTTTTT.

V is TRBV19 and J is TRBJ2-1; D remains ambiguous. The ends were cut back, 4 bases at V and 3 bases at J, with 10 bases in the middle. The CDR3 has 14 amino acids. The germline V gene encodes CDR1 LNHDA and CDR2 SQIVND (reference sequence). The CDR3 coding sequence is TGTGCCAGTAGTACTGAGACTTTCTACAATGAGCAGTTCTTC. Its translation is CASSTETFYNEQFF.

J is TRBJ2-1 and V is TRBV9; D uncertain. Trimming removed 0 bases at V and 7 bases at J, with 5 bases between. CDR3 length: 12 amino acids. The germline V gene has CDR1 SGDLS and CDR2 YYNGEE. CDR3 region: CASSVVLNEQFF. DNA of the CDR3: TGTGCCAGCAGCGTAGTACTTAATGAGCAGTTCTTC.

The sample holds one count of this clone. The chain is built from TRBV5-1 and TRBJ2-2, with D tentatively TRBD1 (6 bases). CDR1 is SGHRS and CDR2 is YFSETQ in the germline V gene. The V end lost 4 bases, the J end lost 6 bases, and 22 bases lay between the germline ends. CDR3 size: 17 residues. CDR3 protein: CASSEAPTGLSAGELFF. The CDR3 nucleotides are TGCGCCAGCAGCGAGGCCCCCACAGGGTTATCGGCCGGGGAGCTGTTTTTT.

This chain links TRBV2 with TRBJ1-5, with D unresolved. The CDR3 spans 16 residues. V was trimmed by 7 bases and J by 9 bases, leaving 25 bases between them. The germline V gene has CDR1 SNHLY and CDR2 FYNNEI. CDR3 amino acids: CASKEGSTFLSRPQHF. CDR3 DNA: TGTGCCAGCAAGGAGGGCAGTACTTTTTTATCGAGGCCCCAGCATTTT.

The rearrangement links TRBV19 to TRBJ2-1; 7 nucleotides match TRBD1. Germline trimming cut 3 bases from V and 10 bases from J; bases unmatched to any gene: 6. This CDR3 is 13 amino acids long. CDR1 is LNHDA and CDR2 is SQIVND in the germline V gene (reference sequence). The CDR3 coding sequence is TGTGCCAGTAGTATTCAGGGGGTAGGCGAGCAGTTCTTC. Protein: CASSIQGVGEQFF.

The J gene is TRBJ2-7, the V gene TRBV13, with D tentatively TRBD1 (5 bases). Germline lookup yields CDR1 PRHDT and CDR2 FYEKMQ (reference sequence). The length of the CDR3 is 14 residues. The V and J ends lost 0 bases and 2 bases respectively, with 8 bases between them. The CDR3 sequence is CASSLGAGTYEQYF. In nucleotides, the CDR3 is TGTGCCAGCAGCTTAGGGGCAGGGACCTACGAGCAGTACTTC.

The V call is TRBV11-2, the J call TRBJ2-3, with 10 bases aligning to TRBD2. This CDR3 is 14 amino acids long. From germline, CDR1 is SGHAT and CDR2 FQNNGV. V was clipped by 8 bases and J by 4 bases; unmatched bases: 6. CDR3 loop: CASQRGGRADTQYF. CDR3 DNA sequence: TGTGCCAGCCAGCGGGGGGGCCGGGCAGATACGCAGTATTTT.

J is TRBJ1-1 and V is TRBV29-1; TRBD1 is a possible D gene (6 bases). The V gene lost 2 bases and the J gene lost 3 bases, with 10 bases spanning the gap. The length of the CDR3 is 13 residues. From germline, CDR1 is SQVTM and CDR2 ANQGSEA. For the CDR3, the DNA is TGCAGCGTTGAACAGGGGTCTGACACTGAAGCTTTCTTT. Translating gives CSVEQGSDTEAFF.

This sequence joins TRBV4-1 and TRBJ2-6; 7 bases match TRBD2. This CDR3 contains 19 residues. V gave up 4 bases and J gave up 0 bases; unmatched junction bases: 12. Germline V lookup: CDR1 MGHRA, CDR2 YSYEKL. CDR3 in amino acids: CASSPNPRGSNSGANVLTF. The CDR3 coding sequence is TGCGCCAGCAGCCCCAATCCGCGGGGGAGTAACTCTGGGGCCAACGTCCTGACTTTC.

The chain carries TRBV9 and TRBJ2-5; 7 nucleotides align to TRBD1. The CDR3 totals 15 residues. V was clipped by 1 base and J by 3 bases; unmatched bases: 6. Germline CDR1 is SGDLS and CDR2 is YYNGEE. The CDR3, as DNA: TGTGCCAGCAGCGTATCCGGACAGGAAGAAGAGACCCAGTACTTC. Amino acids: CASSVSGQEEETQYF.

In its sample, this clone was seen once. The chain couples TRBV19 to TRBJ1-1; D may be TRBD1 (5 bases). The CDR3 totals 12 residues. V lost 5 bases, J lost 5 bases, and 9 bases lay in between. Germline V gives CDR1 LNHDA, CDR2 SQIVND (reference sequence). The CDR3 is CASSAGGTEAFF. CDR3 DNA sequence: TGTGCCAGTAGTGCGGGGGGTACTGAAGCTTTCTTT. Looking up the rest from reference TRBV19 and TRBJ1-1 gives the full variable domain: DGGITQSPKYLFRKEGQNVTLSCEQNLNHDAMYWYRQDPGQGLRLIYYSQIVNDFQKGDIAEGYSVSREKKESFPLTVTSAQKNPTAFYLCASSAGGTEAFFGQGTRLTVV.

The genes are TRBV4-2 and TRBJ2-1; TRBD2 aligns across 7 bases. The CDR3 runs to 16 residues. Germline loops: CDR1 LGHNA, CDR2 YNFKEQ. Trimming removed 0 bases from V and 4 bases from J; junction bases left unmatched: 6. The CDR3: CASSQEGGGVYNEQFF. Here the CDR3 DNA reads TGTGCCAGCAGCCAAGAGGGGGGGGGTGTTTACAATGAGCAGTTCTTC.

The genes are TRBV6-1 and TRBJ1-2, with D maybe TRBD1 (5 bases). Trimming cost V 1 base and J 5 bases, with 11 bases left between them. The CDR3 covers 14 residues. CDR1 and CDR2 (germline): MNHNS, SASEGT. CDR3 sequence reads: CASSEDRRGYGYTF. The CDR3 nucleotides read TGTGCCAGCAGTGAAGACAGGCGGGGATATGGCTACACCTTC.

This sequence joins TRBV7-9 and TRBJ1-3, with 7 bases lining up with TRBD1. The CDR3 is 16 residues long. Germline V gene lookup returns CDR1 SEHNR and CDR2 FQNEAQ (reference sequence). The trim removed 5 bases at V and 0 bases at J, leaving 7 bases unmatched. In nucleotides, the CDR3 is TGTGCCAGCAGCACCTTTACAGGGGACTCTGGAAACACCATATATTTT. It codes for CASSTFTGDSGNTIYF.

For this clone: Other DNA sequences of this sample code for an identical CDR3. This CDR3 reads CASSPRATPYRDTQYF. Written as DNA, the CDR3 is TGTGCCAGCAGCCCCCGCGCCACCCCCTATCGAGATACGCAGTATTTT. The genes are TRBV14 and TRBJ2-3, with D hard to call. Germline CDR1 reads SGHDN; CDR2 reads FVKESK. The CDR3 covers 16 residues. V was pared by 4 bases and J by 5 bases, with 19 bases between.

V and J are TRBV30 and TRBJ2-2, with D possibly TRBD1 on 7 matching bases. V was pared by 2 bases and J by 6 bases, with 16 bases between. CDR1 and CDR2 from the germline V gene are GTSNPN and SVGIG (reference sequence). The CDR3 covers 15 residues. The CDR3 nucleotides are TGTGCCTGGAGTTTGGAGGGGGCGCAGGCCGGGGAGCTGTTTTTT. Translated: CAWSLEGAQAGELFF.

The chain links TRBV9 to TRBJ2-3; possible D gene TRBD1, 5 bases. Germline V CDR1 and CDR2: SGDLS, YYNGEE. The CDR3 is made up of 15 amino acids. V gave up 0 bases and J gave up 2 bases, with 10 bases separating them. The CDR3 nucleotides are TGTGCCAGCAGCGTAGAAGGGGAACCCACAGATACGCAGTATTTT. It codes for CASSVEGEPTDTQYF.